The present entry profiles one T cell receptor (beta chain) with its context. The data originate from a study of blood T cell repertoires in COVID-19. This CDR3 is 15 amino acids long. Germline-derived CDR1 and CDR2 are SGHTA and FQGNSA. V dropped 4 bases and J dropped 5; count of bases not matched to a gene: 4. Clones were read by immunoSEQ multiplex PCR, and TCRdb kept only the in-frame ones, dropping some. The sample includes roughly 220,000 clones, roughly 84% of them seen just once. This chain links TRBV7-2 with TRBJ2-1; 11 bases are shared with TRBD2. The receptor comes from a man under 40 with active or convalescent COVID-19. Sequencing was carried out using peripheral blood. The CDR3 loop reads CASSSTSGRNNEQFF. The CDR3 DNA reads TGTGCCAGCAGCTCCACTAGCGGGAGAAACAATGAGCAGTTCTTC. The entire variable domain, with the rest obtained from reference TRBV7-2 and TRBJ2-1, is as follows: GAGVSQSPSNKVTEKGKDVELRCDPISGHTALYWYRQSLGQGLEFLIYFQGNSAPDKSGLPSDRFSAERTGGSVSTLTIQRTQQEDSAVYLCASSSTSGRNNEQFFGPGTRLTVL.